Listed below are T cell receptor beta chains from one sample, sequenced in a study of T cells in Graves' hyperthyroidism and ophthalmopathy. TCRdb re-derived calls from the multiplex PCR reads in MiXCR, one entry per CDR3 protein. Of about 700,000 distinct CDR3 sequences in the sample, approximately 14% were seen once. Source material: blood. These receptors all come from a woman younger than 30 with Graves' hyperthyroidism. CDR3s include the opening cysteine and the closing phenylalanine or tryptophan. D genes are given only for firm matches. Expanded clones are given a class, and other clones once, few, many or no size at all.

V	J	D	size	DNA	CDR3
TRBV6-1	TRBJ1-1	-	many	TGTGCCACCCGTCACAGCACTGAAGCTTTCTTT	CATRHSTEAFF
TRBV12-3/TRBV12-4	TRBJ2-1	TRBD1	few	TGTGCCAGCACTGCCGAGAGGGGGCCTTATGATGAGCAGTTCTTC	CASTAERGPYDEQFF
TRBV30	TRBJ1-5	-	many	TGTGCCTGGAGTAGGAGGAATAGCAATCAGCCCCAGCATTTT	CAWSRRNSNQPQHF
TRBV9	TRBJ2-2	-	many	TGTGCCAGCAGCGTAGCAGGGGCCAACACCGGGGAGCTGTTTTTT	CASSVAGANTGELFF
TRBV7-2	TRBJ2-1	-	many	TGTGCCAGCAGCTTACAGGCGACCAGCTCCTACAATGAGCAGTTCTTC	CASSLQATSSYNEQFF
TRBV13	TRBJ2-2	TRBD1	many	TGTGCCAGCAGCTTCCGTGACAGGGTGGCCGGGGAGCTGTTTTTT	CASSFRDRVAGELFF
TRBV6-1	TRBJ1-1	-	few	TGTGCCAGCATTCAGCAAGGGGGTACTGAAGCTTTCTTT	CASIQQGGTEAFF
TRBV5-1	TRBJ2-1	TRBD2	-	TGCGCCAGCACCCTGTTATCTAGCGGAGCCAATGAGCAGTTCTTC	CASTLLSSGANEQFF
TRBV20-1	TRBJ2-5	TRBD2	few	TGCAGTGCGAGCAAAAGGGACGGGAGGGGGGAGACCCAGTACTTC	CSASKRDGRGETQYF
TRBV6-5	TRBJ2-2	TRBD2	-	TGTGCCAGCAGTTACGGGCGGGAGGGCGGCACCGGGGAGCTGTTTTTT	CASSYGREGGTGELFF
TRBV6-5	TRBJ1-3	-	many	TGTGCCAGCAGGATAGAAGGGGGTTCCGGAAACACCATATATTTT	CASRIEGGSGNTIYF
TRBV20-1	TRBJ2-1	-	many	TGCAGTGCCCCAAGCGGGTCCTACAATGAGCAGTTCTTC	CSAPSGSYNEQFF
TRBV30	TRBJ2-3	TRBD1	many	TGTGCCGGACAGGGACAGGGAGTAAGCACAGATACGCAGTATTTT	CAGQGQGVSTDTQYF
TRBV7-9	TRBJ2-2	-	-	TGTGCCAGCACGGGAAGCACCGGGGAGCTGTTTTTT	CASTGSTGELFF
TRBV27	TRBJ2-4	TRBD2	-	TGTGCCAGCAATCTAGCGGGAGGGATTAAAAACATTCAGTACTTC	CASNLAGGIKNIQYF
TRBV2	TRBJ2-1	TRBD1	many	TGTGCCAGCAGTGAGGGACAGGGGCTGGTCGATGAGCAGTTCTTC	CASSEGQGLVDEQFF
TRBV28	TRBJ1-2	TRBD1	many	TGTGCCAGCAGTGCCGACAGGGGTGATGGCTACACCTTC	CASSADRGDGYTF
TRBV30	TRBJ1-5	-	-	TGTGCCTGGAGTGTACGAGGGGGGTTCGGGCCCCAGCATTTT	CAWSVRGGFGPQHF
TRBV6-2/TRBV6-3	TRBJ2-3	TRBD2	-	TGTGCCAGCACCCACGAAGCGGGAGTCACAGATACGCAGTATTTT	CASTHEAGVTDTQYF
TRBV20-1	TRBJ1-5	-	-	TGCAGTGCTAGATCAGTTGGAGGTCAGCCCCAGCATTTT	CSARSVGGQPQHF
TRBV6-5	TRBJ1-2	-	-	TGTGCCAGCAGTTACGGTCCGCGGGTTCAGGGCTACACCTTC	CASSYGPRVQGYTF
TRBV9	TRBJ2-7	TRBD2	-	TGTGCCAGCAGCGAAGCTAGCGGGGGCGGGGCGCAGTACTTC	CASSEASGGGAQYF
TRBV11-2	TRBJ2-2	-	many	TGTGCCAGCTCAAACCCTGGGGTGGGGCTGTTTTTT	CASSNPGVGLFF
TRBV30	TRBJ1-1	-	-	TGTGCCTGGAGTCGGGTTAGCGAAGCTTTCTTT	CAWSRVSEAFF
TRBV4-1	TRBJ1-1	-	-	TGCGCCAGCAGCCGCCAGAAGGCCGTGAACACTGAAGCTTTCTTT	CASSRQKAVNTEAFF
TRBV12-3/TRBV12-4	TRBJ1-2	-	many	TGTGCCAGCACCCTCAGTCGGGGTAACTATGGCTACACCTTC	CASTLSRGNYGYTF
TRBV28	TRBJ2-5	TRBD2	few	TGTGCCAGCAGTTTAAGTGAGCGGGGACCTCAAGAGACCCAGTACTTC	CASSLSERGPQETQYF
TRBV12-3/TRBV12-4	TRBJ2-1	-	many	TGTGCCAGCAGTTTATATGAGGGGAGTGGGTATGAGCAGTTCTTC	CASSLYEGSGYEQFF
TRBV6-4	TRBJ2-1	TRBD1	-	TGTGCCAGCAGTGACTCGAGGACAGGGAACTACAATGAGCAGTTCTTC	CASSDSRTGNYNEQFF
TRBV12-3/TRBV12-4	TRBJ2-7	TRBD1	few	TGTGCCAGCAGTGACAGGGGGAACTACGAGCAGTACTTC	CASSDRGNYEQYF
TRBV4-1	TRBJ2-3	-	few	TGCGCCAGCAGCCAAGAAAAGGGAATCACAGATACGCAGTATTTT	CASSQEKGITDTQYF
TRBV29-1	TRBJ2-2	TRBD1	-	TGCAGCGTTGGGGGTCGGACAGGGAACACCGGGGAGCTGTTTTTT	CSVGGRTGNTGELFF
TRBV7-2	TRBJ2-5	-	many	TGTGCCAGCAGCTCCACCCACAGGGACGACCAGTACTTC	CASSSTHRDDQYF
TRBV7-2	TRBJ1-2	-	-	TGTGCCAGCAGCACAACACAGGGCTACACCTTC	CASSTTQGYTF
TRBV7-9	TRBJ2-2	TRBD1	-	TGTGCCAGCAGCCACCCCTGGACAGGACAAGGGGAGCTGTTTTTT	CASSHPWTGQGELFF
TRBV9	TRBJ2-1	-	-	TGTGCCAGCAGCGTAGGTGGTAGCGGAGCCTACAATGAGCAGTTCTTC	CASSVGGSGAYNEQFF
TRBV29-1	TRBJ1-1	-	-	TGCAGCGCCCGGATCCGGGGGGGGAACACTGAAGCTTTCTTT	CSARIRGGNTEAFF
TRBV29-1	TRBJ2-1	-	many	TGCAGCGTTGATCCGGGAGAAAATGAGCAGTTCTTC	CSVDPGENEQFF